The TCR beta chain under discussion was sequenced for a study of early T cells in non-severe SARS-CoV-2 infection. One entry per CDR3 protein results from TCRdb running MiXCR on the 5' RACE reads. The data show around 45,000 distinct CDR3 sequences, with roughly 4% seen just once and roughly 3% held by the top ten. The CDR3 is 17 amino acids. Germline CDR1 and CDR2: GTSNPN and SVGIG (reference sequence). This clonotype was detected ten times or more. A junction end diverges from the germline sequence, so it may reflect a read error. The sequence was obtained from an adult who was a healthcare worker with PCR-confirmed SARS-CoV-2 infection or an uninfected control (not recorded which). The J gene is TRBJ1-3, the V gene TRBV30; D is possibly TRBD1 (5 bases). The sample comprised whole blood. The CDR3 nucleotides read TGTGCCTGGAGTCCCCCCCGGGGGTCGAGCTCTGAAAACACCATATATTTT. Encoded protein: CAWSPPRGSSSENTIYF.